These T cell receptor beta chains were read from a single sample in a study of T cell repertoires in ileal Crohn's disease. The data were produced by immunoSEQ multiplex PCR, yet TCRdb's version contains in-frame clones alone and is incomplete. The sample shows approximately 14,000 clones, around nine tenths of them seen only once. Sequencing input: ileal tissue. These receptor sequences come from an adult with Crohn's disease. CDR3s include the opening cysteine and the closing phenylalanine or tryptophan. A D gene is named only where the DNA matches it firmly. Rows give clone size only sometimes, using once, few, many, or a class for an expanded clone.

clone size | J gene | D gene | CDR3 length | V gene | CDR3 protein | CDR3 DNA
NA | TRBJ2-1 | NA | 13 | TRBV7-3 | CASSLTGGNEQFF | TGTGCCAGCAGCTTAACGGGGGGCAATGAGCAGTTCTTC
NA | TRBJ2-3 | NA | 16 | TRBV5-4 | CASSSVTRWATDTQYF | TGTGCCAGCAGCTCGGTGACTAGGTGGGCCACAGATACGCAGTATTTT
NA | TRBJ1-4 | NA | 16 | TRBV4-3 | CASSRKTPGDNEKLFF | TGCGCCAGCAGCCGAAAAACCCCAGGGGATAATGAAAAACTGTTTTTT
NA | TRBJ2-5 | TRBD2 | 14 | TRBV7-3 | CASSLGTSPETQYF | TGTGCCAGCAGCTTGGGGACTAGTCCAGAGACCCAGTACTTC
NA | TRBJ2-7 | TRBD1 | 16 | TRBV7-8 | CASSSGAGTGMGEQYF | TGTGCCAGCAGCTCAGGGGCCGGGACAGGCATGGGGGAGCAGTACTTC
NA | TRBJ2-7 | TRBD2 | 14 | TRBV28 | CASRGVAGTYEQYF | TGTGCCAGCAGGGGGGTAGCGGGTACCTACGAGCAGTACTTC
NA | TRBJ2-1 | NA | 12 | TRBV11-2 | CASSSTFSEQFF | TGTGCCAGCAGCTCCACTTTTAGTGAACAGTTCTTC
NA | TRBJ2-5 | TRBD2 | 16 | TRBV5-1 | CASSLARAAGGETQYF | TGCGCCAGCAGCTTGGCCAGAGCAGCGGGAGGTGAGACCCAGTACTTC
NA | TRBJ2-7 | TRBD2 | 15 | TRBV7-2 | CASSPESGRAYEQYF | TGTGCCAGCAGCCCTGAGAGCGGGAGGGCGTACGAGCAGTACTTC
NA | TRBJ2-7 | TRBD2 | 12 | TRBV7-9 | CASSPGGYEQYF | TGTGCCAGCAGCCCGGGGGGCTACGAGCAGTACTTC
NA | TRBJ1-1 | NA | 14 | TRBV6-5 | CASGRTALNTEAFF | TGTGCCAGCGGAAGGACAGCATTAAACACTGAAGCTTTCTTT
few | TRBJ1-4 | TRBD1 | 14 | TRBV28 | CASSEQGGDEKLFF | TGTGCCAGCAGTGAACAGGGGGGAGATGAAAAACTGTTTTTT